This T cell receptor beta chain was obtained from a study of blood T cell repertoires in COVID-19. Study background: Collection of acute and convalescent COVID-19 samples took place in the United States, Italy and Spain.

Recruits, aged roughly 18 to 95 years, lived in 25 or so US areas. Which cohort a participant joined came from the clinical history participants gave. Sequencing used immunoSEQ multiplex PCR; TCRdb keeps in-frame clones, though not all of them. Among about 270,000 clones listed, about 91% were seen once. Germline-derived CDR1 and CDR2 are MGHDK and SYGVNS. Trimming removed 2 bases from V and 7 bases from J; junction bases left unmatched: 4. This CDR3 is built from 13 residues. J is TRBJ1-2 and V is TRBV25-1; 7 bases match TRBD1. The source of this sequence is a woman aged 40 to 50 with acute COVID-19. Material for sequencing was PBMCs or T cells enriched from blood (not recorded which). The CDR3 coding sequence is TGTGCCAGCAGTGAAGTGGACAGGCCTGGCTACACCTTC. Amino acid sequence: CASSEVDRPGYTF.